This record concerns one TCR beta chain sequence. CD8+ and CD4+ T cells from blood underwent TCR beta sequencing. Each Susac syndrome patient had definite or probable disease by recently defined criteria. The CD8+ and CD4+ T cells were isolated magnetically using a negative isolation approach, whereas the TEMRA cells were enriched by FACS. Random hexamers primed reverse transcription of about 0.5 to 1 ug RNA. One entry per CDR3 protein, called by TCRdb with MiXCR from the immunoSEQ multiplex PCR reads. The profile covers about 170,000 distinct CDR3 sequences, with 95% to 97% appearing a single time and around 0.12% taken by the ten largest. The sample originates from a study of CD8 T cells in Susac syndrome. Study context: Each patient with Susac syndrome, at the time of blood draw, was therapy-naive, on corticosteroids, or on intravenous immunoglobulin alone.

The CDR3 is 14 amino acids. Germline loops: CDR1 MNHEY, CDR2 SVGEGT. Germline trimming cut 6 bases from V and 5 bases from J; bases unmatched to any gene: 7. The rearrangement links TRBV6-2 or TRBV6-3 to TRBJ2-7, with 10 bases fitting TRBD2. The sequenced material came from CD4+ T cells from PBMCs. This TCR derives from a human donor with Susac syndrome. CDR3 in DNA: TGTGCCAGCAGCTTAGCGGGAGGTGGAAACGAGCAGTACTTC. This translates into CASSLAGGGNEQYF.